These 14 T cell receptor beta chains were all obtained from the same sample, sequenced in a study of T cell repertoires in cytomegalovirus infection. These receptors have no known antigen. MiXCR, run by TCRdb on the reads, gives a single entry per CDR3 protein. The sample comprises around 300,000 distinct CDR3 sequences, just under 25% of which are singletons, and 13% rests with the top ten. The starting material was cultured PBMCs, obtained from culture after CMV antigen stimulation. These receptors came from a human donor in good health (CMV status not recorded). Some clones in this sample may be carry-over from other donors' samples.

The chain carries TRBV7-8 and TRBJ2-5; TRBD2 matches 14 bases. From germline, CDR1 is SGHVS and CDR2 FQNEAQ. V was pared by 4 bases and J by 5 bases, with 9 bases of the junction left unmatched. The CDR3 has 17 residues. This CDR3 reads CASSSWTSGRLAETQYF. For the CDR3, the DNA is TGTGCCAGCAGCTCCTGGACTAGCGGGAGGCTCGCGGAGACCCAGTACTTC. The full variable domain, in which reference TRBV7-8 and TRBJ2-5 provide the parts outside the CDR3, is GAGVSQSPRYKVAKRGQDVALRCDPISGHVSLFWYQQALGQGPEFLTYFQNEAQLDKSGLPSDRFFAERPEGSVSTLKIQRTQQEDSAVYLCASSSWTSGRLAETQYFGPGTRLLVL.

This clonotype was counted ten times or more. This sequence joins TRBV10-3 and TRBJ2-7, with D perhaps matching TRBD2 (5 bases). Trimming took 2 bases from V and 0 from J, leaving 14 bases between them. CDR1 ENHRY and CDR2 SYGVKD come from the germline V gene. This CDR3 is 16 amino acids long. CDR3 sequence (DNA): TGTGCCATCAGTGAGGGAGGCGGGCCGAGCTCCTACGAGCAGTACTTC. Translated: CAISEGGGPSSYEQYF.

This rearrangement joins TRBV12-3 or TRBV12-4 to TRBJ2-7, with D perhaps matching TRBD2 (6 bases). The V end was cut by 6 bases, the J end by 6 bases, with 15 bases between. This CDR3 has 13 amino acids. The CDR3 here is CASSRTTQSEQYV. In DNA, the CDR3 is TGTGCCAGCAGCCGGACTACCCAGTCCGAGCAGTACGTC.

CDR3 DNA: TGTGCCAGCAACCCAGGGTGGGACACTGAAGCTTTCTTT. Protein product: CASNPGWDTEAFF. This chain uses TRBV10-3 with TRBJ1-1; tentatively, D is TRBD1 (5 bases). CDR1 is ENHRY, CDR2 SYGVKD, per germline. V was clipped by 10 bases and J by 3 bases, with 15 bases between them. The CDR3 is made up of 13 amino acids.

This clonotype has more than one count but fewer than ten. The CDR3 region has the DNA TGTGCCAGCAGCTTATCCTCCTGGAGCAGGGCGAGCAATTCACCCCTCCACTTT. Encoded protein: CASSLSSWSRASNSPLHF. The gene calls are TRBV7-9 and TRBJ1-6, with a weak D call TRBD1 (5 bases). This CDR3 has 18 residues. Germline V CDR1 and CDR2: SEHNR, FQNEAQ (reference sequence). The V gene lost 2 bases and the J gene lost 7 bases, with 21 bases spanning the gap.

This rearrangement joins TRBV12-3 or TRBV12-4 to TRBJ2-5; 12 bases map to TRBD2. Trimming took 2 bases from V and 7 from J; bases not matched to a gene: 8. CDR3 length: 16 residues. CDR3 residues: CASSLLAGGTPGTQYF. CDR3 nucleotide sequence: TGTGCCAGCAGTTTACTAGCGGGAGGGACTCCAGGGACCCAGTACTTC.

The chain links TRBV4-1 to TRBJ2-7, with TRBD2 identical over 10 bases. This CDR3 region has 15 residues. The trim removed 1 base at V and 3 bases at J, leaving 3 bases unmatched. Germline values: CDR1 MGHRA, CDR2 YSYEKL. CDR3: CASSQVTSGIYEQYF. The CDR3 DNA reads TGCGCCAGCAGCCAAGTAACTAGCGGGATCTACGAGCAGTACTTC.

V gene TRBV7-9 combines with J gene TRBJ1-1; perhaps TRBD1 as D (6 bases). The V gene's germline CDR1 is SEHNR and CDR2 FQNEAQ (reference sequence). This CDR3 is built from 15 residues. Trimming removed 5 bases from V and 1 base from J, with 14 bases in between. For the CDR3, the DNA is TGTGCCAGCAGCCTAAGCGGGGGCCCGAACACTGAAGCTTTCTTT. Translation: CASSLSGGPNTEAFF.

The V call is TRBV11-1, the J call TRBJ2-3; TRBD2 matches 9 bases. Trimming took 1 base from V and 7 from J; bases not matched to a gene: 3. The CDR3 loop spans 14 amino acids. The germline V gene encodes CDR1 SGHAT and CDR2 FQDESV (reference sequence). CDR3 amino acids: CASSLETSGNTQYF. CDR3 coding DNA: TGTGCCAGCAGCTTAGAGACTAGCGGTAATACGCAGTATTTT.

This clonotype was seen more than once but under ten times. The gene calls are TRBV3-1 and TRBJ1-5; D might be TRBD1 (5 bases). CDR3 length: 14 residues. V lost 3 bases to trimming and J lost 4 bases, with 10 bases between them. In germline, CDR1 is LGHDT, CDR2 YNNKEL (reference sequence). The CDR3 DNA reads as TGTGCCAGCAGCCACGGGGGGGGGAATCAGCCCCAGCATTTT. Translated: CASSHGGGNQPQHF.

This clonotype has only a few counts. This sequence may be a read error, since a much larger clone differs from it by one base. The V and J genes are TRBV19 and TRBJ1-2; TRBD1 is a possible D gene (6 bases). There are 13 residues in the CDR3. Germline loops: CDR1 LNHDA, CDR2 SQIVND (reference sequence). CDR3 coding DNA: TGTGCCACCTGGGACACTTACAACTATGGCTACATCTTC. Translated, it gives CATWDTYNYGYIF.

This clonotype turned up a few times. This chain connects TRBV5-6 to TRBJ1-4; possible D gene TRBD1, 5 bases. V was cut by 4 bases and J by 0 bases, with 10 bases left in between. The CDR3 length is 15 residues. The germline gives CDR1 SGHDT, CDR2 YYEEEE. The CDR3 loop is CASSRRGTTNEKLFF. The CDR3 nucleotides are TGTGCCAGCAGCCGAAGGGGTACAACTAATGAAAAACTGTTTTTT.

This clonotype was picked up a small number of times. This rearrangement joins TRBV19 to TRBJ1-1; D is possibly TRBD1 (6 bases). Deletions cut 5 bases from V and 4 bases from J, with 14 bases between. There are 14 residues in the CDR3. CDR1 and CDR2 from the germline V gene are LNHDA and SQIVND (reference sequence). CDR3 protein: CASSSRGLGTEAFF. DNA for the CDR3: TGTGCCAGTAGTTCCAGGGGTCTGGGCACTGAAGCTTTCTTT.

The chain employs TRBV18 and TRBJ1-6, with D hard to call. The CDR3 totals 14 residues. CDR1 and CDR2 (germline): KGHSH, LQKENI. The V end lost 4 bases, the J end lost 7 bases, and 11 bases lay between the germline ends. The CDR3, as DNA: TGTGCCAGCTCACGGAACCGGGAAAATTCACCCCTCCACTTT. Protein sequence: CASSRNRENSPLHF.